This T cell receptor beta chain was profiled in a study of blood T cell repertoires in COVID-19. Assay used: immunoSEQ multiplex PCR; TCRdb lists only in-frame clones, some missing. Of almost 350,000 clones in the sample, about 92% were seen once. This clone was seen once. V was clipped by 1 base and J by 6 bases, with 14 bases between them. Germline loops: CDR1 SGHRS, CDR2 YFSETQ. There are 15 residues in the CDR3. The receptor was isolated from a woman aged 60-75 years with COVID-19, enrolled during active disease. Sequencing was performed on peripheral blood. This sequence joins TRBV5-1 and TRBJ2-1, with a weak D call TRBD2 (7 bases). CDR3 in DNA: TGCGCCAGCAGCTTGCCGGGGGGCCCCGCCAATGAGCAGTTCTTC. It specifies CASSLPGGPANEQFF.